A selection of T cell receptor beta chains follows, all from one sample in a study of graft-versus-host responses after intestinal transplantation. The repertoire was sequenced with immunoSEQ multiplex PCR; TCRdb's copy has only in-frame clones and lacks some. The data hold tens of thousands of clones, with just under 95% observed a single time. Their antigen targets remain unknown. The sequencing used unstimulated CD8+ T cells sorted from spleen or lymph node cells, collected before intestinal transplant. These receptors originate from a human donor who received an intestinal transplant. Each CDR3 is given with its conserved first and last residue. Fields, in order: D gene, V gene, J gene, clone size, CDR3 DNA, CDR3 protein. D genes are given only for firm matches. Size is stated for part of the rows, as once, few or many counts, or as a class when the clone is expanded.

-	TRBV28	TRBJ2-7	once	TGTGCCAGCAGTTCCCAGGGGTGGTCCTACGAGCAGTACTTC	CASSSQGWSYEQYF
-	TRBV27	TRBJ1-5	-	TGTGCCAGCAGCCACGACCGCAATCAGCCCCAGCATTTT	CASSHDRNQPQHF
-	TRBV7-2	TRBJ2-7	-	TGTGCCAGCAGCTTTGATCTAGGGGTCTACTCCCATTACGAGCAGTACTTC	CASSFDLGVYSHYEQYF
-	TRBV15	TRBJ2-2	-	TGTGCCACCAGCAGAGCGAGAACTTTAACCGGGGAGCTGTTTTTT	CATSRARTLTGELFF
TRBD1	TRBV9	TRBJ2-5	once	TGTGCCAGCAGCGTAGCGGACAGGGGGGGCCAAGAGACCCAGTACTTC	CASSVADRGGQETQYF
-	TRBV9	TRBJ1-2	-	TGTGCCAGCAGCGTAGGTGGCACGGACTATGGCTACACCTTC	CASSVGGTDYGYTF
-	TRBV27	TRBJ1-5	-	TGTGCCAGCAGCCCACGTGGGGCAGGGGATCAGCCCCAGCATTTT	CASSPRGAGDQPQHF
TRBD2	TRBV11-2	TRBJ2-2	-	TGTGCCAGCAGCTTTCTAGCGGACGGGGAGCTGTTTTTT	CASSFLADGELFF
-	TRBV27	TRBJ1-6	-	TGTGCCAGCAGAAGCGGAGGGGGGGCATATTCACCCCTCCACTTT	CASRSGGGAYSPLHF
TRBD1	TRBV6-4	TRBJ2-7	-	TGTGCCAGCGGGGGGGGACAGGGGAGCTACGAGCAGTACTTC	CASGGGQGSYEQYF
-	TRBV29-1	TRBJ2-5	-	TGCAGCGTTGTAGACGGGGCCAATGACTTC	CSVVDGANDF
-	TRBV27	TRBJ1-2	-	TGTGCCAGCAGTTTATCGCTCGCGGGCAGACTTTATGGCTACACCTTC	CASSLSLAGRLYGYTF
TRBD2	TRBV2	TRBJ2-3	-	TGTGCCAGCCGAGCGACTAGCGGGAGCACAGATACGCAGTATTTT	CASRATSGSTDTQYF
TRBD2	TRBV5-6	TRBJ2-1	-	TGTGCCAGCAGCTTCGGAACTAGCGGGATGAGTGAGCAGTTCTTC	CASSFGTSGMSEQFF
TRBD1	TRBV5-4	TRBJ2-7	-	TGTGCCAGCAGCTCCGGACAGGGTGCCTACGAGCAGTACTTC	CASSSGQGAYEQYF
TRBD2	TRBV19	TRBJ2-7	-	TGTGCCAGTAGTATCCTAGCGGGAGGGCCGACCTACGAGCAGTACTTC	CASSILAGGPTYEQYF
-	TRBV27	TRBJ1-6	-	TGTGCCAGCAGTTTTACGGCTGGAGGTACCCCCTATAATTCACCCCTCCACTTT	CASSFTAGGTPYNSPLHF
TRBD1	TRBV30	TRBJ1-3	-	TGTGCCGCACCGGGACAGGGCCCTGGAAACACCATATATTTT	CAAPGQGPGNTIYF
-	TRBV11-3	TRBJ2-2	-	TGTGCCAGCAGCTTAGATTGGGGTGGCACCGGGGAGCTGTTTTTT	CASSLDWGGTGELFF
-	TRBV6-5	TRBJ1-1	-	TGTGCCAGCTGTGCAGGGAAGGCCGTCACTGAAGCTTTCTTT	CASCAGKAVTEAFF
-	TRBV19	TRBJ1-1	few	TGTGCCAGTAGTGAGCCCACTGAAGCTTTCTTT	CASSEPTEAFF
-	TRBV4-1	TRBJ1-1	-	TGCGCCAGCAGCCAAGATCTGACAGCCTTAATGAACACTGAAGCTTTCTTT	CASSQDLTALMNTEAFF
-	TRBV28	TRBJ2-7	-	TGTGCCAGCAGTCCTGGGCCCACCTACGAGCAGTACTTC	CASSPGPTYEQYF
-	TRBV5-4	TRBJ2-2	few	TGTGCCAGCAGGATCTCGGGCACCGGGGAGCTGTTTTTT	CASRISGTGELFF
TRBD2	TRBV11-2	TRBJ2-1	once	TGTGCCAGCAGCTTCGGGACTAGCGGGTCCTACAATGAGCAGTTCTTC	CASSFGTSGSYNEQFF
-	TRBV15	TRBJ1-6	-	TGTGCCACCAGCAGTAGCTCCTATAATTCACCCCTCCACTTT	CATSSSSYNSPLHF
-	TRBV7-3	TRBJ2-7	-	TGTGCCAGCAGCTTAACACCCCTTACAACCTACGAGCAGTACTTC	CASSLTPLTTYEQYF
-	TRBV4-1	TRBJ1-5	-	TGCGCCAGCAGCCAAGCAGTGGCTCAGCCCCAGCATTTT	CASSQAVAQPQHF
TRBD1	TRBV7-9	TRBJ1-2	-	TGTGCCAGCAGGAACGAGATAAGGGACAGGGCCATTTTTGGCTACACCTTC	CASRNEIRDRAIFGYTF
-	TRBV2	TRBJ2-7	-	TGTGCCAGCAATGGGGTATTATACGAGCAGTACTTC	CASNGVLYEQYF
TRBD2	TRBV2	TRBJ2-1	-	TGTGCCAGCAGTGAACGGGGGGTCTCCTACAATGAGCAGTTCTTC	CASSERGVSYNEQFF
TRBD1	TRBV7-7	TRBJ2-1	once	TGTGCCAGCAGCTGGGGACAGGGGTACCATGAGCAGTTCTTC	CASSWGQGYHEQFF
TRBD2	TRBV6-6	TRBJ2-1	once	TGTGCCAGCAGTACTAGCGGGAGGGCCAAGAATGAGCAGTTCTTC	CASSTSGRAKNEQFF
-	TRBV11-2	TRBJ1-1	-	TGTGCCAGCAGCGGACGGGACACTGAAGCTTTCTTT	CASSGRDTEAFF
-	TRBV11-2	TRBJ2-1	-	TGTGCCAGCAGCCCCCTGACAGGCTCCTACAATGAGCAGTTCTTC	CASSPLTGSYNEQFF
-	TRBV6-5	TRBJ2-7	-	TGTGCCAGCAGTCTCGGGGAGGAGGGCTACGAGCAGTACTTC	CASSLGEEGYEQYF
-	TRBV29-1	TRBJ2-3	-	TGCAGCGTTGAGGGTCTCCTTTCCACAGATACGCAGTATTTT	CSVEGLLSTDTQYF
-	TRBV9	TRBJ2-7	-	TGTGCCAGCAGCGTAGGGTCGAGTGGGAGGCCCACCTACGAGCAGTACTTC	CASSVGSSGRPTYEQYF
-	TRBV18	TRBJ1-5	-	TGTGCCAGCTCACCGAAATTGGGGGCGGCGTATAGCAATCAGCCCCAGCATTTT	CASSPKLGAAYSNQPQHF
-	TRBV28	TRBJ2-7	-	TGTGCCAGCAGTTTGACGGCCCGCTACGAGCAGTACTTC	CASSLTARYEQYF
-	TRBV6-1	TRBJ1-2	-	TGTGCCAGCAGTGAGGTGGACGGTCTCTATGGCTACACCTTC	CASSEVDGLYGYTF
TRBD1	TRBV28	TRBJ1-5	-	TGTGCCAGCAGCCAGGGGGTGAGCAATCAGCCCCAGCATTTT	CASSQGVSNQPQHF